The present entry profiles one T cell receptor (beta chain) with its context. This entry is derived from a study of blood T cell repertoires in COVID-19. On the study more broadly: PBMCs, B-cell-depleted T cells, or T cells provided the cDNA or gDNA that made up the material.

The assay was immunoSEQ multiplex PCR, and TCRdb's table has in-frame clones only and misses some. The data contain some 240,000 clones, 90% of them seen just once; the ten biggest clones take up about 2%. This CDR3 contains 14 residues. Trimming removed 5 bases from V and 1 base from J; junction bases left unmatched: 3. Per germline, CDR1 LNHDA and CDR2 SQIVND (reference sequence). The receptor's source is a woman in her sixties with COVID-19, enrolled during active disease. The chain has TRBV19 and TRBJ1-1, with 8 nucleotides matching TRBD1. Sequencing input: peripheral blood. The CDR3 DNA reads TGTGCCAGTAGTCCTGGGACAGGGAACACTGAAGCTTTCTTT. Translating it yields CASSPGTGNTEAFF.